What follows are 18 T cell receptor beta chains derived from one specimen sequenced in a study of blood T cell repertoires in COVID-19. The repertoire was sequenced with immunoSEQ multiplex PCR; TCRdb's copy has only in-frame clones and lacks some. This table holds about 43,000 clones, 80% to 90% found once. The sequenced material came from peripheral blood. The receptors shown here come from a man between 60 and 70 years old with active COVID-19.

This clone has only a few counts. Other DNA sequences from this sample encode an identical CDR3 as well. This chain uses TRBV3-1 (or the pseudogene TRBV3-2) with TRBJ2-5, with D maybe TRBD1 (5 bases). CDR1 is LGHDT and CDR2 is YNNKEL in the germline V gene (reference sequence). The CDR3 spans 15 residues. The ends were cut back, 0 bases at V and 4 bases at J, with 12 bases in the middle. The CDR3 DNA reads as TGTGCCAGCAGCCAAGATCCAGGGCCGCGAGAGACCCAGTACTTC. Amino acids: CASSQDPGPRETQYF.

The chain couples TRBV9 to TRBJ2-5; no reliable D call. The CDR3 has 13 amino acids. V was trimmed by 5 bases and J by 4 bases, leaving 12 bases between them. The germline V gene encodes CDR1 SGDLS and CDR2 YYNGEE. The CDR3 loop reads CASSVAPGETQYF. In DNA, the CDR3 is TGTGCCAGCAGTGTTGCTCCCGGAGAGACCCAGTACTTC.

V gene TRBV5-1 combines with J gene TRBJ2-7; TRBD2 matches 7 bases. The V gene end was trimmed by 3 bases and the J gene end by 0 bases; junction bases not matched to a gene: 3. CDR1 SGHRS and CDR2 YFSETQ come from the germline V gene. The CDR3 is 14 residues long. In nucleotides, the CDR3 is TGCGCCAGCAGCTATCGCGGGAGCTCCTACGAGCAGTACTTC. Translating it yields CASSYRGSSYEQYF.

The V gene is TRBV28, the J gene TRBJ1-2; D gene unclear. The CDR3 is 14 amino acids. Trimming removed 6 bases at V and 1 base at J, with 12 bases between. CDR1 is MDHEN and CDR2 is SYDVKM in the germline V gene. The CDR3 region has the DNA TGTGCCAGCAGCCCGGGGAGGATTAACTATGGCTACACCTTC. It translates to CASSPGRINYGYTF.

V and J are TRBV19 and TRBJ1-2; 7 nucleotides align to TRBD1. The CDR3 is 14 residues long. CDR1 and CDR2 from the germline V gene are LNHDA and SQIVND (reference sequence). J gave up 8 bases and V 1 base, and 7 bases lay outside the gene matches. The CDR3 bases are TGTGCCAGTAGTATAGGACAGGGATCGCTCGGCTACACCTTC. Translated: CASSIGQGSLGYTF.

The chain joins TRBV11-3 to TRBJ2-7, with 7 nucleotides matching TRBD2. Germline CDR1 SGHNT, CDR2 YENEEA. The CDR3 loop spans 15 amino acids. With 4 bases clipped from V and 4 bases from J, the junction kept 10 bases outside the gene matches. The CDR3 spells CASSYSSGATYEQYF. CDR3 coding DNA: TGTGCCAGCAGCTACTCTAGCGGAGCAACTTACGAGCAGTACTTC.

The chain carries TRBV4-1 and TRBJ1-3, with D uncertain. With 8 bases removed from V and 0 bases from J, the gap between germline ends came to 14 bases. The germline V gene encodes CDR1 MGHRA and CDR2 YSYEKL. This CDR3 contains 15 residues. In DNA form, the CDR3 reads TGCGCCAGCGCTCTCGCGGGGAGCTCTGGAAACACCATATATTTT. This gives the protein CASALAGSSGNTIYF.

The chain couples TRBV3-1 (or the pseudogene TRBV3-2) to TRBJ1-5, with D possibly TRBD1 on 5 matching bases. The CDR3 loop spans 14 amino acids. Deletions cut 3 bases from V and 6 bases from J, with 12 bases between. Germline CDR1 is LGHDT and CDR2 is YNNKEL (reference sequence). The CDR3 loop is CASSQAGGSQPQHF. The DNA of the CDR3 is TGTGCCAGCAGCCAGGCCGGGGGGAGTCAGCCCCAGCATTTT.

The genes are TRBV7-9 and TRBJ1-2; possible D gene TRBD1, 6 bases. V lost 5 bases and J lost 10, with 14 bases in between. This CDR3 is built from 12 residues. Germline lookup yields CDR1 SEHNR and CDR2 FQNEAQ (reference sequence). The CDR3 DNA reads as TGTGCCAGCAGCCAGGGGAGGGGCCCCTACACCTTC. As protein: CASSQGRGPYTF.

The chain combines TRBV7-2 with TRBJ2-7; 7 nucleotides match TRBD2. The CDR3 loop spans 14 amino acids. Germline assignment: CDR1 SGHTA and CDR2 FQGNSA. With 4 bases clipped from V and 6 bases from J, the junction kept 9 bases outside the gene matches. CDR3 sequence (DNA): TGTGCCAGCAGCTCCGGACTAGAATTGGCCGAGCAGTACTTC. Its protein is CASSSGLELAEQYF.

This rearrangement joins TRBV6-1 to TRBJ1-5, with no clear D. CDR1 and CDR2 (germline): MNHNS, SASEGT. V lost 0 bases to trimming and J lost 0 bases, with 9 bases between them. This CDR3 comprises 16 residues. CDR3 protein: CASSEAGGNSNQPQHF. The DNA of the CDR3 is TGTGCCAGCAGTGAAGCAGGCGGGAATAGCAATCAGCCCCAGCATTTT.

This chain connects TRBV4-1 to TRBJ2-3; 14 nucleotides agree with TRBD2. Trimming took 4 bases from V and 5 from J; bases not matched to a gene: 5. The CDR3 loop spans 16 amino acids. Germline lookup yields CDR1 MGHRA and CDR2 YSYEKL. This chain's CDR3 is CASSPTSGRAGDTQYF. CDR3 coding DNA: TGCGCCAGCAGCCCGACTAGCGGGAGGGCTGGAGATACGCAGTATTTT.

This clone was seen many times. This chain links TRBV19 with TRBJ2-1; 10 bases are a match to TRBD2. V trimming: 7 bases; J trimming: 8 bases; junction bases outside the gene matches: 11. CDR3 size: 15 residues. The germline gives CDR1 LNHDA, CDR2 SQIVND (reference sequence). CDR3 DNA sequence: TGTGCCAGTAAGGAAGCGGGAGGGTTTCTGCATGAGCAGTTCTTC. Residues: CASKEAGGFLHEQFF.

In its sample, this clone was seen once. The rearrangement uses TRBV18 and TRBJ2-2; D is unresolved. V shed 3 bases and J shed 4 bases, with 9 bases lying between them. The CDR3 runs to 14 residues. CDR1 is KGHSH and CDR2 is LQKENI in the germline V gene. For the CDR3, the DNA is TGTGCCAGCTCACCCGGAGTGGGCACCGGGGAGCTGTTTTTT. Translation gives CASSPGVGTGELFF. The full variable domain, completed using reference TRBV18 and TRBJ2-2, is NAGVMQNPRHLVRRRGQEARLRCSPMKGHSHVYWYRQLPEEGLKFMVYLQKENIIDESGMPKERFSAEFPKEGPSILRIQQVVRGDSAAYFCASSPGVGTGELFFGEGSRLTVL.

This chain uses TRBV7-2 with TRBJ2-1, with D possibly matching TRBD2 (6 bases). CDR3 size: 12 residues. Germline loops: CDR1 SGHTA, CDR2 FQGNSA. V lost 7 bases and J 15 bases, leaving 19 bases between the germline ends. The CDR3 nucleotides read TGTGCCAGCATCTCAACCTCTGGGAGGCCGTTCTTC. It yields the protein CASISTSGRPFF.

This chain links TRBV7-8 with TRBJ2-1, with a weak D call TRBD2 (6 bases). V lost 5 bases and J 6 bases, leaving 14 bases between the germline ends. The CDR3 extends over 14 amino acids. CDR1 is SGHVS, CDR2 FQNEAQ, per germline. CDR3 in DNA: TGTGCCAGCAGCCGACTAGAGTACTCCAATGAGCAGTTCTTC. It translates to CASSRLEYSNEQFF.

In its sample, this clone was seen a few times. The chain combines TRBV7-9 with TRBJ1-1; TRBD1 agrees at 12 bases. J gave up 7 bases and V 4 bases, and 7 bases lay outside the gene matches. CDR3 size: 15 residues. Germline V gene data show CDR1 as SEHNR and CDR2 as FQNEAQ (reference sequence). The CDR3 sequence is CASSWGQGAQSEAFF. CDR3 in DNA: TGTGCCAGCAGCTGGGGACAGGGGGCGCAAAGTGAAGCTTTCTTT.

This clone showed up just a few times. This CDR3 reads CASSRQGNSYNEQFF. The CDR3 DNA reads TGTGCCAGCAGTCGTCAGGGAAACTCCTACAATGAGCAGTTCTTC. The chain is built from TRBV6-2 or TRBV6-3 and TRBJ2-1; perhaps TRBD1 as D (5 bases). Germline V gives CDR1 MNHEY, CDR2 SVGEGT. The CDR3 is made up of 15 amino acids. V lost 5 bases and J lost 0, with 11 bases in between.